This TCR beta chain was observed in a study of blood T cell repertoires in COVID-19. This CDR3 has 11 amino acids. V lost 8 bases and J 8 bases, leaving 9 bases between the germline ends. Germline lookup yields CDR1 SNHLY and CDR2 FYNNEI. Here immunoSEQ multiplex PCR was the method, and the copy in TCRdb shows in-frame clones only, minus some. The profile shows approximately 460,000 clones, about 88% of them singletons. V gene TRBV2 combines with J gene TRBJ1-4, with no clear D. This clonotype was sampled from a man between 18 and 35 years old with COVID-19, enrolled during active disease. What was sequenced was peripheral blood. The CDR3 region has the DNA TGTGCCAGCTCCGATGAGGAAAAACTGTTTTTT. Translation gives CASSDEEKLFF.